Below, one TCR beta chain is given with its context. This receptor's antigen is unknown. Per-nucleotide qualities are absent, and no much larger clonotype sits a single base away. Spanning cysteine to phenylalanine, the CDR3 consists of 15 amino acids. Left in the record is the CDR3 DNA by itself, 45 bases read in frame from the first base. Relative to germline, V is 0 bases shorter and J is 8 bases shorter, with 13 bases between their ends. The CDR1 and CDR2 encoded by the germline V gene (reference sequence) are LNHNV and YYDKDF. The data are from a study of blood T cells in healthy people across ages (dated by TCRdb to the mid-2010s). With respect to the entire study: Template switching captured roughly one uniquely barcoded TCR beta cDNA molecule per two T cells in model experiments. The study measured age-related changes in TCR beta repertoire diversity using deep sequencing normalized with unique cDNA molecular identifiers. For two donors (one aged 18 to 29 and one aged 80 or older), the study analyzed two additional independent replicas of 1 million unique cDNA reads from the same blood draw. Donors were grouped into four age groups: young (average about 15 years), middle-aged (39), aged (about 60) and long-lived (just over 80).

Systemically healthy Caucasian individuals from Russia, 39 in total and aged roughly 6 to 95 years, were included as donors. Each donor gave about 10 milliliters of peripheral blood, drawn into EDTA-treated Vacutainer tubes. PBMCs were isolated by Ficoll-Paque density-gradient centrifugation, with at least 6 million obtained per sample. Total RNA was extracted from PBMCs with Trizol reagent, with at least 6 micrograms obtained per sample. For every donor, an aliquot of PBMCs went through flow cytometry to measure the percentages of naive CD45RAhigh/CD27high T cells. The receptor library was made with 5' RACE. The sequencer was an Illumina HiSeq 2500. The second PCR ran for about 7 to 11 cycles and used a J-beta primer mix along with a sample-barcoded 5' primer. Each TCR beta cDNA molecule received a unique molecular identifier from a template-switch 5' adaptor carrying 12 random nucleotides. At least 2.5 million CDR3-containing paired-end reads were obtained from each sample. The Mint cDNA synthesis kit, primed by a TRBC-specific oligonucleotide, was used to synthesize first-strand cDNA from all RNA. All cDNA was treated with uracil-DNA glycosylase and then went through a first 18-cycle PCR with the universal primers M1SS and BC2_uni_R. Under the source paper's analysis protocol: Normalization of each sample was performed by random selection of 1 million high-quality reads, each carrying a distinct molecular identifier. Reads sharing molecular identifiers were discarded rather than binned into consensus sequences. MiTCR, run with a Q25 quality threshold and the strictest error-elimination algorithm, handled CDR3 identification, clonotype clustering and error correction. A nonparametric unseen species model using Euler transformation provided a lower-bound estimate of total TCR beta diversity. TCRdb ran its own pipeline on the public reads, namely fastp trimming at Q25 and MiXCR clone calling, and kept in-frame beta chains. Duplicate CDR3 protein sequences are folded into a single record with the most common DNA and genes. The V and J calls shown here were made by TCRdb, not taken from the authors' results. A total of some 800,000 distinct CDR3 sequences appear in this sample, roughly 25% of them only once. The ten top clones hold approximately 3.7% of the sample.

General conclusions and limits of the study: The long-lived group showed more naive CD4+ T cells, fewer expanded clones and increased TCR diversity than the aged group, suggesting age selection. The CMV infection status of donors was not known, potentially confounding age-related changes in expanded clonotypes. Since profiling was done on bulk unsorted PBMCs, naive and antigen-experienced compartments could not be conclusively compared. Estimates of total diversity from one million sequenced T cells were regarded as lower bounds and underestimates. Observed TCR beta diversity per million T cells fell roughly linearly with age, and a significant reduction was already apparent by age roughly 40. The percentage of naive T cells measured by flow cytometry correlated strongly with observed TCR beta diversity.

The sample was also linked to a second study, of T cells of mothers and their children. The second study also describes: Nine systemically healthy Caucasian individuals, comprising three mothers and their six children, were included as donors. cDNA synthesis used all of the extracted RNA, with around 1.4 ug of RNA in each 15 ul reaction. In the second PCR, the M1S primer added sample barcodes and 2-4 random nucleotides. Each mother yielded over 9.5 million TCR beta CDR3 reads and each child 2.5 million to 3 million reads. Thymic selection shapes the output of TCR recombination in a similar way in related and unrelated pairs, and inherited differences have a minor effect. Normalized repertoire overlap in related mother-child pairs was always slightly higher than in unrelated mother-child pairs, but the difference was never significant. No persistent microchimeric T cell clones were detected, at a sensitivity of 90 to 100 clones per million clonotypes. Deep NGS was used in the study to compare the TCR beta repertoires of mothers and children and to look for features that separate related mother-child pairs from unrelated individuals. On average, the children were about 12 +/- 4 years old, while the mothers were roughly 40 +/- 4 years old. After adapter ligation was performed with NEBNext reagents, the libraries were sequenced on an Illumina HiSeq 2000 with 100+100 nt paired-end reads. Mother and child libraries were prepared a month apart and sequenced in separate runs to prevent cross-contamination. For each donor, somewhere between about 450,000 and 2,000,000 distinct TCR beta clonotypes were identified. Naive TCR beta clonotypes were estimated from low-frequency clonotypes matched to each donor's FACS-determined naive share, without sorting.

Sequencing used blood. The clonotype was recovered from a boy younger than 18 in good health. The chain is made from TRBV15 and TRBJ1-4; the D segment could be TRBD1, given 5 matching bases. The DNA is TGTGCCACCAGCAGAGATCGCAGGGTAGAAGAAAAACTGTTTTTT. The translation is CATSRDRRVEEKLFF.